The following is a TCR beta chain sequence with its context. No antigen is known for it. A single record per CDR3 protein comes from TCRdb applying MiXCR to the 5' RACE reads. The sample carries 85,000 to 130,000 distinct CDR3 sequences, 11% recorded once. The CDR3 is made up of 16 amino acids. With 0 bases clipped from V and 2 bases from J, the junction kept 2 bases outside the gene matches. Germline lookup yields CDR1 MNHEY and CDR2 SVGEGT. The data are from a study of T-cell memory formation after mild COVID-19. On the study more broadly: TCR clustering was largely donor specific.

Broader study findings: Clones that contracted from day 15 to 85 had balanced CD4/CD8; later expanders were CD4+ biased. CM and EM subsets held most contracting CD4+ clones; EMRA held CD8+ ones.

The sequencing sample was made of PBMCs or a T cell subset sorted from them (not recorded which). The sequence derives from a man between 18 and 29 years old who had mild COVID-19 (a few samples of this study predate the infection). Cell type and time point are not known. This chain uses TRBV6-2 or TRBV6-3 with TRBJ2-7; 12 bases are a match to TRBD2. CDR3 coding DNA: TGTGCCAGCAGTTACTCGAGGACTAGCGGGGCCTACGAGCAGTACTTC. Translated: CASSYSRTSGAYEQYF.